This T cell receptor beta chain was sequenced in a study of CD8 T cells in ankylosing spondylitis. Study results and caveats: Roughly eight highly homologous variants made up a TCR beta motif that seemed to typify ankylosing spondylitis blood. Disease-linked clones reportedly showed significant enrichment in matched ankylosing spondylitis synovial fluid. Peripheral blood samples showed relatively rare disease-linked clones, and these clones were CD8+.

This clonotype was detected a few times. Its specificity is unknown. By quantitative 5'-RACE with molecular barcodes, the TCR beta libraries were made. Each CDR3 protein is one row after TCRdb ran MiXCR on the 5' RACE reads. The profile shows roughly 700,000 distinct CDR3 sequences, 15% to 20% of them singletons. Losses at the gene ends were 5 bases for V and 5 bases for J; bases not matched to a gene: 8. The CDR3 has 16 amino acids. The J gene is TRBJ2-1, the V gene TRBV12-3 or TRBV12-4, with TRBD2 matching 11 bases. Sequencing was performed on blood, either unsorted or a sorted T cell fraction (not recorded which). This clonotype was sampled from a male donor with ankylosing spondylitis. This CDR3 reads CASSPGLAGGDNEQFF. The CDR3 DNA sequence: TGTGCCAGCAGTCCCGGTCTAGCGGGAGGTGACAATGAGCAGTTCTTC.